This TCR beta chain was profiled in a study of blood T cell repertoires in COVID-19. Study as a whole: Specimens from acute and convalescent COVID-19 originated in the United States, Italy and Spain. Sources were T cells, B-cell-depleted T cells, or PBMCs; the material itself was cDNA or gDNA.

Trimming cost V 5 bases and J 2 bases, with 12 bases left between them. The germline gives CDR1 LGHDT, CDR2 YNNKEL (reference sequence). This CDR3 has 15 residues. Authors' methods: Nucleated cell number was recorded as an estimate derived from reference gene primer amplification. Measured with immunoSEQ multiplex PCR; TCRdb has only the in-frame clones, and not every one. V and J calls plus clone size are reproduced from that table; the DNA served to infer D and trimming. The sample has about 210,000 clones; approximately 90% are singletons. The receptor comes from a man aged 65 to 85 with acute or convalescent COVID-19. The sequenced sample consisted of peripheral blood. This chain links TRBV3-1 (or the pseudogene TRBV3-2) with TRBJ2-2; D may be TRBD1 (6 bases). CDR3 region: CASSSPGQNTGELFF. The CDR3 DNA is TGTGCCAGCAGCTCCCCGGGACAAAACACCGGGGAGCTGTTTTTT.